A single sample is the source of the 20 T cell receptor beta chains below, sequenced in a study of CD8+CD57+ T cells in acquired aplastic anemia. Profiling of TCR beta VDJ combinations and CDR3 sequences used genomic DNA as template. TCRdb called the reads again in MiXCR, with one record for every CDR3 protein. Of about 260,000 distinct CDR3 sequences listed, approximately 82% were seen once; the top ten hold about two fifths. Before being chosen for sequencing, patients had shown CD8+CD57+ cell expansion by flow cytometry. Sequenced: sorted CD4+, CD8+, or CD8+CD57+ T cells (not recorded which) from PBMCs. These receptors came from a human donor with aplastic anemia.

With respect to this clonotype: One end of the junction is discordant with germline, which a read error may explain. This sequence joins TRBV7-9 and TRBJ2-7, with D possibly being TRBD1 or TRBD2 (5 bases each). CDR1 SEHNR and CDR2 FQNEAQ come from the germline V gene (reference sequence). The CDR3 is made up of 14 amino acids. CDR3 amino acids: CATSGRGSAYEQDF. CDR3 in DNA: TGTGCCACCAGCGGCCGGGGCAGCGCGTACGAGCAGGACTTC.

The chain recombines TRBV2 with TRBJ2-3, with D possibly being TRBD1 (5 bases). This CDR3 has 16 residues. The germline V gene has CDR1 SNHLY and CDR2 FYNNEI. V was pared by 6 bases and J by 1 base, with 17 bases between. CDR3 in DNA: TGTGCCAGCAGCGCCAGGGCTACGCCCCGCACAGATACGCAGTATTTT. Encoded protein: CASSARATPRTDTQYF.

This chain connects TRBV7-3 to TRBJ2-7; D is possibly TRBD1 (5 bases). V lost 7 bases to trimming and J lost 6 bases, with 19 bases between them. Germline V gives CDR1 SGHTA, CDR2 FQGTGA. CDR3 size: 14 residues. The CDR3 reads CASNYGVGDVEQYV. The CDR3 bases are TGTGCCAGCAACTACGGAGTAGGGGATGTCGAGCAGTACGTC.

This chain joins TRBV9 and TRBJ2-5, with D uncertain. The ends were cut back, 4 bases at V and 7 bases at J, with 17 bases in the middle. CDR1 SGDLS and CDR2 YYNGEE come from the germline V gene. This CDR3 has 14 amino acids. The CDR3: CASSCETSEGTQYF. In DNA form, the CDR3 reads TGTGCCAGCAGCTGTGAAACCAGCGAAGGGACCCAGTACTTC.

The chain uses TRBV11-2 and TRBJ2-3, with D unclear. There are 13 residues in the CDR3. V was shortened by 8 bases and J by 6 bases, with 15 bases between the two germline ends. The germline V gene has CDR1 SGHAT and CDR2 FQNNGV. The CDR3 nucleotides are TGTGCCAGCCATCCCGGCATGGTTGATACGCAGTATTTT. Protein product: CASHPGMVDTQYF.

V gene TRBV2 combines with J gene TRBJ2-7; the D gene is possibly TRBD2 (5 bases). The end of the DNA fits TRBJ2-1 better, so the J call may be wrong. Germline values: CDR1 SNHLY, CDR2 FYNNEI. This CDR3 has 14 amino acids. This CDR3 is CASSEGTADTEQFF. The CDR3 nucleotides read TGTGCCAGCAGCGAGGGTACAGCAGATACCGAGCAGTTCTTC.

This clonotype was recorded a few times. The V call is TRBV7-3, the J call TRBJ1-2; maybe TRBD1 (6 bases). The V gene lost 2 bases and the J gene lost 12 bases, with 10 bases spanning the gap. This CDR3 comprises 11 residues. Looked up from germline, CDR1 is SGHTA and CDR2 is FQGTGA. The CDR3 spells CASSLGQGNTF. DNA of the CDR3: TGTGCCAGCAGCTTAGGCCAGGGGAACACCTTC.

As to this clonotype: Mismatch with germline at one junction end may stem from a read error. V is TRBV9 and J is TRBJ2-3; D perhaps matches TRBD2 (6 bases). The CDR3 is 14 residues long. Germline values: CDR1 SGDLS, CDR2 YYNGEE. The CDR3 reads CASSLAAGHDTEYF. The CDR3 region has the DNA TGTGCCAGCAGCTTAGCGGCGGGTCACGATACGGAGTATTTT.

This sequence joins TRBV9 and TRBJ1-1, with D unclear. Germline CDR1 reads SGDLS; CDR2 reads YYNGEE. The CDR3 is 16 amino acids. The V gene lost 3 bases and the J gene lost 0 bases, with 15 bases spanning the gap. The CDR3 bases are TGTGCCAGCAGCGGGAGTCCCGTCGTCTTGAACACTGAAGCTTTCTTT. Its protein is CASSGSPVVLNTEAFF.

V usage is TRBV24-1 and J usage is TRBJ2-5; no reliable D call. Germline assignment: CDR1 KGHDR and CDR2 SFDVKD. Trimming pared 3 bases from V and 5 bases from J, leaving 12 bases between. The CDR3 sequence is 14 residues long. The CDR3 region is CATSDKGIGETQYF. The CDR3 nucleotides are TGTGCCACCAGTGATAAGGGCATTGGGGAGACCCAGTACTTC.

J is TRBJ2-1 and V is TRBV4-3; 11 bases line up with TRBD2. CDR3 length equals 18 residues. Germline lookup yields CDR1 LGHNA and CDR2 YSLEER. The J segment lost 0 bases and the V segment lost 3 bases, leaving 7 bases of the junction unmatched. CDR3 loop: CASSHTGTSGISYNEQFF. In DNA form, the CDR3 reads TGCGCCAGCAGCCATACAGGGACTAGCGGTATCTCCTACAATGAGCAGTTCTTC.

The rearrangement joins TRBV5-5 to TRBJ2-1; 8 nucleotides line up with TRBD2. The V gene end was trimmed by 5 bases and the J gene end by 8 bases; junction bases not matched to a gene: 15. The CDR3 has 16 residues. Germline CDR1 SGHKS, CDR2 YYEKEE (reference sequence). For the CDR3, the DNA is TGTGCCAGCAGGAGACAAGGAGGCGGGGGGAGCGATGAGCAGTTCTTC. This sequence encodes CASRRQGGGGSDEQFF.

With regard to this clonotype: One end of the junction does not line up with germline, which may come from a read error. The CDR3 sequence is CASAVGRTYTQYF. Here the CDR3 DNA reads TGTGCCAGCGCCGTGGGACGCACCTACACGCAGTATTTC. The chain joins TRBV7-6 to TRBJ2-3, with D perhaps given as TRBD1 or TRBD2 (5 bases each). The V gene's germline CDR1 is SGHVS and CDR2 FNYEAQ. The length of the CDR3 is 13 residues. Full variable domain (missing parts from reference TRBV7-6 and TRBJ2-3): GAGVSQSPRYKVTKRGQDVALRCDPISGHVSLYWYRQALGQGPEFLTYFNYEAQQDKSGLPNDRFSAERPEGSISTLTIQRTEQRDSAMYRCASAVGRTYTQYFGPGTRLTVL.

CDR3 nucleotides: TGTGCCAGCAGCTTTGCGGCAGATCGGACTGCGCTTTCCTACGAGCAGTACGTC. It translates to CASSFAADRTALSYEQYV. This chain links TRBV7-8 with TRBJ2-7; possibly TRBD2 for D (5 bases). The CDR3 has 18 amino acids. CDR1 SGHVS and CDR2 FQNEAQ come from the germline V gene. V was clipped by 3 bases and J by 1 base, with 22 bases between them.

The rearrangement uses TRBV7-9 and TRBJ2-3; the D is unclear. Looked up from germline, CDR1 is SEHNR and CDR2 is FQNEAQ (reference sequence). This CDR3 region has 16 residues. V lost 1 base to trimming and J lost 12 bases, with 23 bases between them. CDR3 DNA sequence: TGTGCCAGCAGCTTAGTCTCAACTAATGAAAAACTGTTTCAGTATTTT. Its translation: CASSLVSTNEKLFQYF.

V is TRBV7-3 and J is TRBJ2-3; 7 positions agree with TRBD2. This CDR3 is 14 amino acids long. V lost 4 bases and J lost 13; bases outside the gene matches: 14. Germline CDR1 SGHTA, CDR2 FQGTGA. CDR3 loop: CASSSTGGPGTKYF. As DNA, the CDR3 is TGTGCCAGCAGCTCGACGGGGGGTCCCGGAACGAAGTATTTT.

Notes on this clonotype: The conserved final phenylalanine or tryptophan is absent from the CDR3, which likely points to a read error. The DNA is omitted, as the CDR3 cannot be located on it reliably, and the CDR3 follows TCRdb's listing. The gene calls are TRBV7-2 and TRBJ2-4; no check of the table's D call, TRBD1, against the DNA was made. Counting both end residues, the CDR3 totals 12 amino acids. CDR1 is SGHTA, CDR2 FQGNSA, per germline. The CDR3 sequence: CASGLSSYNSPL.

The chain combines TRBV11-3 with TRBJ1-2; TRBD1 aligns across 7 bases. V was pared by 0 bases and J by 2 bases, with 6 bases of the junction left unmatched. The germline V gene has CDR1 SGHNT and CDR2 YENEEA. There are 16 residues in the CDR3. CDR3 region: CASSLDLTGLNYGYTF. The CDR3 nucleotides read TGTGCCAGCAGCTTAGATCTGACAGGGCTGAACTATGGCTACACCTTC.

As for this clonotype: A much larger clone differs from this one at a single base, so this may be a read error. Here the CDR3 omits its conserved ending phenylalanine or tryptophan, so a read error is the likely source. It is unclear where the CDR3 begins or ends on the DNA, so no DNA is shown, and the CDR3 is as TCRdb lists it. The rearrangement links TRBV2 to TRBJ1-2; the table's D call, TRBD1, has no DNA check behind it. Both ends counted, the CDR3 spans 16 residues. Germline lookup yields CDR1 SNHLY and CDR2 FYNNEI. The CDR3 protein is CASGDGGTDTQYVCPG.

The gene calls are TRBV20-1 and TRBJ1-6; D is possibly TRBD1 (6 bases). This CDR3 has 14 amino acids. V shed 0 bases and J shed 10 bases, with 13 bases lying between them. Germline lookup yields CDR1 DFQATT and CDR2 SNEGSKA (reference sequence). The CDR3 sequence: CSAREERGRSPLHF. The CDR3 DNA is TGCAGTGCTAGAGAGGAAAGGGGGAGGTCACCCCTCCACTTT.